This TCR beta chain originates from a study of T-cell reconstitution after alpha-beta-depleted transplantation in children. The CDR3 runs to 14 residues. The V and J ends lost 5 bases and 0 bases respectively, with 9 bases between them. Per the germline V gene, CDR1 is SGHTA and CDR2 is FQGNSA. This clonotype was recorded at least ten times. For TCRbeta, the library was prepared with unique molecular identifiers. In TCRdb, the PCR reads were re-called with MiXCR into one record per CDR3 protein. The repertoire holds more than 200,000 distinct CDR3 sequences, approximately 19% seen once, with roughly two fifths in the top ten.

Here the sequenced sample was PBMCs, mostly from graft donor cells, taken 360 days after TCRalphabeta/CD19-depleted stem cell transplant. The J gene is TRBJ2-3, the V gene TRBV7-2; D is perhaps TRBD1 (6 bases). The receptor was isolated from a male patient aged 2-10 years who had a stem cell transplant for acute lymphoblastic leukemia, so the T cells may come from the graft donor. The CDR3 nucleotides are TGTGCCAGCAGCCCGGGACACAGCACAGATACGCAGTATTTT. This sequence encodes CASSPGHSTDTQYF.